The 25 T cell receptor beta chains in this list originate from one sample, sequenced in a study of blood T cell repertoires in COVID-19. TCRdb keeps only in-frame clones here, not all; method: immunoSEQ multiplex PCR. This sample has 120,000 or so clones, with about two thirds found just once. The sample comprised peripheral blood. These receptors were collected from a human donor with acute or convalescent COVID-19. The donor label of this sample is uncertain.

CDR3 loop: CATSENLPRPGGEQFF. The CDR3 DNA follows: TGTGCCACCAGTGAGAACCTGCCCCGCCCGGGGGGTGAGCAGTTCTTC. The chain joins TRBV24-1 to TRBJ2-1; 7 positions match TRBD2. Per germline, CDR1 KGHDR and CDR2 SFDVKD. The CDR3 spans 16 residues. V shed 4 bases and J 9 bases; nucleotides not matched to a gene: 14.

This chain connects TRBV5-1 to TRBJ2-3; 8 bases line up with TRBD2. The CDR3 loop spans 13 amino acids. CDR1 is SGHRS, CDR2 YFSETQ, per germline. With 3 bases clipped from V and 6 bases from J, the junction kept 3 bases outside the gene matches. The CDR3 loop is CASSSGGPDTQYF. The CDR3 bases are TGCGCCAGCAGCTCGGGGGGGCCGGATACGCAGTATTTT.

The V call is TRBV5-1, the J call TRBJ2-5; 7 positions agree with TRBD2. Per germline, CDR1 SGHRS and CDR2 YFSETQ. Trimming cost V 9 bases and J 7 bases; bases outside gene matches: 12. The CDR3 loop spans 13 amino acids. The CDR3 reads CATTTGGYGTQYF. The CDR3 DNA sequence: TGCGCCACCACGACCGGGGGGTACGGGACCCAGTACTTC.

With regard to this clone: This may be a read error, as it is one base from a much larger clone. The rearrangement uses TRBV7-2 and TRBJ2-2; tentatively, D is TRBD1 (5 bases). Germline CDR1 is SGHTA and CDR2 is FQGNSA. Deletions cut 3 bases from V and 1 base from J, with 6 bases between. The CDR3 runs 14 residues. The CDR3 loop reads CASSFDRNTGELFF. CDR3 sequence (DNA): TGTGCCAGCAGCTTTGACAGGAACACCGGGGAGCTGTTTTTT.

This chain links TRBV3-1 (or the pseudogene TRBV3-2) with TRBJ1-1; maybe TRBD1 (6 bases). The CDR3 sequence is 14 residues long. Trimming took 1 base from V and 11 from J, leaving 17 bases between them. The germline gives CDR1 LGHDT, CDR2 YNNKEL (reference sequence). The CDR3 sequence is CASSQAGAAERAFF. DNA of the CDR3: TGTGCCAGCAGCCAAGCAGGGGCGGCCGAGAGGGCTTTCTTT.

J is TRBJ2-3 and V is TRBV7-9; maybe TRBD1 (5 bases). Germline V CDR1 and CDR2: SEHNR, FQNEAQ (reference sequence). V was pared by 0 bases and J by 4 bases, with 8 bases between. The CDR3 runs to 14 residues. CDR3 DNA: TGTGCCAGCAGCTTAGCCCCGACAGCAGATACGCAGTATTTT. Translating gives CASSLAPTADTQYF.

The V call is TRBV7-8, the J call TRBJ2-3; 11 bases align to TRBD2. Germline assignment: CDR1 SGHVS and CDR2 FQNEAQ. J was trimmed by 4 bases and V by 1 base; bases with no gene match: 7. This CDR3 is 17 amino acids long. The DNA for the CDR3 is TGTGCCAGCAGCTTAGTTCTAGCGGGGGGCTCGGCAGATACGCAGTATTTT. Its translation is CASSLVLAGGSADTQYF.

The rearrangement uses TRBV7-8 and TRBJ1-2, with 9 bases that match TRBD1. Germline CDR1 reads SGHVS; CDR2 reads FQNEAQ. The V and J ends lost 6 bases and 2 bases, in that order; junction bases with no gene match: 7. CDR3 length: 15 amino acids. CDR3 amino acids: CASSSHRGRNYGYTF. The CDR3 nucleotides are TGTGCCAGCAGTTCGCACAGGGGGCGGAACTATGGCTACACCTTC.

This clone was found once. The V gene is TRBV6-1, the J gene TRBJ2-7; D gene ambiguous. CDR3 length: 14 residues. Germline values: CDR1 MNHNS, CDR2 SASEGT. The V end lost 1 base, the J end lost 2 bases, and 9 bases lay between the germline ends. In DNA, the CDR3 is TGTGCCAGCAGTGAAGTCGGCGGTCCCTACGAGCAGTACTTC. It specifies CASSEVGGPYEQYF.

V and J are TRBV3-1 (or the pseudogene TRBV3-2) and TRBJ2-6; D call uncertain. V lost 5 bases and J 3 bases, leaving 8 bases between the germline ends. The germline V gene encodes CDR1 LGHDT and CDR2 YNNKEL (reference sequence). The CDR3 covers 14 residues. CDR3: CASSGVLGANVLTF. In DNA form, the CDR3 reads TGTGCCAGCAGCGGAGTTCTTGGGGCCAACGTCCTGACTTTC.

V gene TRBV4-2 combines with J gene TRBJ2-7, with D tentatively TRBD2 (6 bases). Germline V CDR1 and CDR2: LGHNA, YNFKEQ. Trimming shortened V by 3 bases and J by 2 bases, and 11 bases separated the two germline ends. This CDR3 contains 14 residues. The CDR3 nucleotides read TGTGCCAGCAGCCACTTGGGGGGAACCTACGAGCAGTACTTC. Its protein product is CASSHLGGTYEQYF.

The chain employs TRBV29-1 and TRBJ2-5, with D unclear. Germline-derived CDR1 and CDR2 are SQVTM and ANQGSEA. Trimming pared 2 bases from V and 5 bases from J, leaving 9 bases between. The CDR3 has 12 residues. The CDR3 protein is CSVEYSRETQYF. The DNA for the CDR3 is TGCAGCGTTGAATACTCGCGGGAGACCCAGTACTTC. The full variable domain, its missing parts supplied by reference TRBV29-1 and TRBJ2-5, is SAVISQKPSRDICQRGTSLTIQCQVDSQVTMMFWYRQQPGQSLTLIATANQGSEATYESGFVIDKFPISRPNLTFSTLTVSNMSPEDSSIYLCSVEYSRETQYFGPGTRLLVL.

J is TRBJ2-3 and V is TRBV5-1; 12 nucleotides match TRBD2. The length of the CDR3 is 17 residues. Germline CDR1 SGHRS, CDR2 YFSETQ. Trimming at V came to 0 bases and at J to 1 base, leaving 3 bases not matched to a gene. The chain's CDR3 is CASSLASSGGGTDTQYF. Written as DNA, the CDR3 is TGCGCCAGCAGCTTGGCCTCTAGCGGGGGGGGCACAGATACGCAGTATTTT.

Concerning this clone: Compared with germline, one end of the junction differs, possibly owing to a read error. V is TRBV20-1 and J is TRBJ2-7; the D gene is possibly TRBD2 (6 bases). The CDR3 has 11 residues. Germline assignment: CDR1 DFQATT and CDR2 SNEGSKA (reference sequence). CDR3 sequence: CSAVGGAKTTF. CDR3 bases: TGCAGTGCTGTGGGCGGGGCCAAAACTACCTTC.

This clone occurred many times. CDR3 nucleotides: TGTGCCAGCAGCTTGACAGGAACCGTCTACGAGCAGTACGTC. It is translated as CASSLTGTVYEQYV. The V gene is TRBV7-8, the J gene TRBJ2-7; a possible D gene is TRBD1 (6 bases). The CDR3 extends over 14 amino acids. Trimming took 3 bases from V and 3 from J, leaving 12 bases between them. Germline lookup yields CDR1 SGHVS and CDR2 FQNEAQ.

In this sample, this clone turned up a few times. The genes are TRBV6-5 and TRBJ1-6; a weak D match, TRBD1 (6 bases). Germline loops: CDR1 MNHEY, CDR2 SVGAGI. The CDR3 covers 15 residues. The ends were cut back, 5 bases at V and 9 bases at J, with 17 bases in the middle. The CDR3 region has the DNA TGTGCCAGCAGTCCCCTACAGGGAATGGGTTCACCCCTCCACTTT. Its protein is CASSPLQGMGSPLHF.

The chain recombines TRBV27 with TRBJ2-1; D remains ambiguous. CDR3 size: 12 residues. The ends were cut back, 3 bases at V and 9 bases at J, with 9 bases in the middle. Germline V gives CDR1 MNHEY, CDR2 SMNVEV (reference sequence). The CDR3 DNA reads TGTGCCAGCAGTTTGAGGTCCGGTGAGCAGTTCTTC. Translated, it gives CASSLRSGEQFF.

This rearrangement joins TRBV7-6 to TRBJ2-7; a weak D match, TRBD2 (5 bases). V was shortened by 0 bases and J by 0 bases, with 9 bases between the two germline ends. The CDR3 runs 15 residues. Germline V gives CDR1 SGHVS, CDR2 FNYEAQ. CDR3 nucleotide sequence: TGTGCCAGCAGCTTAGCGCCTGAGGGCTCCTACGAGCAGTACGTC. It specifies CASSLAPEGSYEQYV.

This chain uses TRBV12-3 or TRBV12-4 with TRBJ1-3, with TRBD1 as a possible D gene (6 bases). This CDR3 is 13 amino acids long. With 5 bases removed from V and 4 bases from J, the gap between germline ends came to 9 bases. The CDR3 is CASSPTGGNTIYF. The CDR3 bases are TGTGCCAGCAGTCCTACAGGGGGAAACACCATATATTTT.

The rearrangement links TRBV27 to TRBJ1-6; the D gene is possibly TRBD1 (5 bases). The germline V gene encodes CDR1 MNHEY and CDR2 SMNVEV (reference sequence). V was shortened by 2 bases and J by 10 bases, with 21 bases between the two germline ends. This CDR3 region has 17 residues. The CDR3 nucleotides read TGTGCCAGCAGTTTAAGTATATTTGGGGGGTCGGGGTCACCCCTCCACTTT. This translates into CASSLSIFGGSGSPLHF.

The chain links TRBV28 to TRBJ2-5, with 8 bases that match TRBD1. The V segment lost 11 bases and the J segment 4 bases; nucleotides outside the gene matches: 6. The CDR3 is made up of 12 amino acids. Germline loops: CDR1 MDHEN, CDR2 SYDVKM. CDR3 loop: CASRGLGETQYF. CDR3 DNA sequence: TGTGCCTCCAGGGGGCTAGGAGAGACCCAGTACTTC.

V is TRBV7-8 and J is TRBJ2-5; 7 nucleotides align to TRBD1. V lost 5 bases, J lost 5 bases, and 8 bases stayed unmatched. The CDR3 contains 14 residues. Germline CDR1 SGHVS, CDR2 FQNEAQ. CDR3 DNA sequence: TGTGCCAGCAGCCCAGGACAGGCAAGCGAGACCCAGTACTTC. Translated: CASSPGQASETQYF. Using reference TRBV7-8 and TRBJ2-5 for the parts outside the CDR3, the full variable domain is GAGVSQSPRYKVAKRGQDVALRCDPISGHVSLFWYQQALGQGPEFLTYFQNEAQLDKSGLPSDRFFAERPEGSVSTLKIQRTQQEDSAVYLCASSPGQASETQYFGPGTRLLVL.

This clone was seen a single time. This CDR3 reads CASSPSGNTEAFF. The CDR3 DNA reads as TGTGCCAGCAGCCCCTCGGGGAACACTGAAGCTTTCTTT. J is TRBJ1-1 and V is TRBV5-6; D gene unclear. Looked up from germline, CDR1 is SGHDT and CDR2 is YYEEEE. The CDR3 runs to 13 residues. Trimming pared 4 bases from V and 1 base from J, leaving 8 bases between.

This clone was observed at least ten times. V usage is TRBV6-5 and J usage is TRBJ1-5, with TRBD1 as a possible D gene (6 bases). Germline V gene data show CDR1 as MNHEY and CDR2 as SVGAGI. The CDR3 runs to 15 residues. The V end was cut by 7 bases, the J end by 0 bases, with 13 bases between. In DNA, the CDR3 is TGTGCCAGCAAAATACAGGGTAATAGCAATCAGCCCCAGCATTTT. Translation gives CASKIQGNSNQPQHF.

This clone has just a few counts. V gene TRBV7-9 combines with J gene TRBJ2-3, with D perhaps TRBD2 (6 bases). The CDR3 spans 14 residues. V was trimmed by 3 bases and J by 5 bases, leaving 12 bases between them. Germline assignment: CDR1 SEHNR and CDR2 FQNEAQ (reference sequence). The CDR3, as DNA: TGTGCCAGCAGCTTGGACGGGGGTAGAGATACGCAGTATTTT. Translated: CASSLDGGRDTQYF.